Sequencing of this TCR beta chain was carried out in a study of CD8+ T cells in alopecia areata. The wider study: The graft donors were approximately 6-12-month-old C3H/HeJ mice with spontaneous alopecia, and their skin went to approximately 7-10-week-old female C3H/HeJ mice.

The pooled cutaneous lymph node cells were sorted using several markers (CD4, CD8alpha, NKG2D, NKG2ACE and others). Germline V gene lookup returns CDR1 GKSSPN and CDR2 SITVG. Trimming removed 0 bases at V and 2 bases at J, with 7 bases between. CDR3 size: 13 residues. RNA was extracted and reverse transcribed into cDNA as the sequencing template. Sequenced by immunoSEQ multiplex PCR; TCRdb stores in-frame clones only, minus some. The sample was found to contain approximately 280,000 clones, and every one recurs. Study outcomes and limitations: Higher clonality than in normal scalp was seen in lesional scalp, especially alopecia totalis/universalis. Patients shared TCRs less clearly than mice did, possibly owing to HLA. Scalp samples also yield sequences from resident alphabeta T cells of normal skin.

Only a few counts were recorded for this clone. Its antigen remains unidentified. Mouse germline and gene names are used. The read is 4 residues too short to cover the CDR3 end, so that end is filled in from the germline J gene. The same CDR3 arises from other DNA sequences in this sample as well. The chain combines TRBV31 with TRBJ1-1, with a tentative D call TRBD1 (5 bases). Source material: CD4+ T cells sorted from a lymph node. This receptor was obtained from a C3H/HeJ mouse with alopecia areata. The strain bears MHC haplotype H2-k. The sequenced part of the CDR3 DNA is TGTGCCTGGAGTCTAGGGGTTAACACA. This translates into CAWSLGVNT. The whole CDR3 protein is CAWSLGVNTEVFF. Drawing the rest from reference TRBV31 and TRBJ1-1, the complete variable domain is AQTIHQWPVAEIKAVGSPLSLGCTIKGKSSPNLYWYWQATGGTLQQLFYSITVGQVESVVQLNLSASRPKDDQFILSTEKLLLSHSGFYLCAWSLGVNTEVFFGKGTRLTVV.